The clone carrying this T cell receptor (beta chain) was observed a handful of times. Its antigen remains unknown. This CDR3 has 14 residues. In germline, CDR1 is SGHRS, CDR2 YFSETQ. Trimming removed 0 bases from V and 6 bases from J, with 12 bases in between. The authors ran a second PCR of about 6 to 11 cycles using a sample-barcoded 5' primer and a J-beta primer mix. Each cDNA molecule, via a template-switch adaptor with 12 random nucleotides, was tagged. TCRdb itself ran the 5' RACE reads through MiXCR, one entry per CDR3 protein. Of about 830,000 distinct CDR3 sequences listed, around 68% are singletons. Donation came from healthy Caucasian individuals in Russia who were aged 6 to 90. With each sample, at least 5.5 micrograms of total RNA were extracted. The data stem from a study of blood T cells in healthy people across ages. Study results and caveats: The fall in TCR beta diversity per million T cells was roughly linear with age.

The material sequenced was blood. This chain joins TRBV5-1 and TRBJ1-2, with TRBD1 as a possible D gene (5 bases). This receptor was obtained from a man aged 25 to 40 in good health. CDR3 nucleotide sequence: TGCGCCAGCAGCTTGGATCGGGGCTGGGATGGCTACACCTTC. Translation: CASSLDRGWDGYTF.